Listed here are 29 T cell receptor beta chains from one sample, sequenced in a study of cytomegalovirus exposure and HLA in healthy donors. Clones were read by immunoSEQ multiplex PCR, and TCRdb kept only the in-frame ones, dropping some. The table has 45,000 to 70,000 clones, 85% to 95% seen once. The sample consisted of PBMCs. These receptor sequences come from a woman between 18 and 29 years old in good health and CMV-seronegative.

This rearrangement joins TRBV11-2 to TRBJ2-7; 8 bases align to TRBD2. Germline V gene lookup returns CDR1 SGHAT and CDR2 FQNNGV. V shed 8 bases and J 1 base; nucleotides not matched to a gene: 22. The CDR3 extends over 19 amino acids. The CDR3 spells CASRPGREGRIWGSYEQYV. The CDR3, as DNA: TGTGCCAGCCGGCCGGGTCGGGAGGGCCGAATCTGGGGGTCCTACGAGCAGTACGTC.

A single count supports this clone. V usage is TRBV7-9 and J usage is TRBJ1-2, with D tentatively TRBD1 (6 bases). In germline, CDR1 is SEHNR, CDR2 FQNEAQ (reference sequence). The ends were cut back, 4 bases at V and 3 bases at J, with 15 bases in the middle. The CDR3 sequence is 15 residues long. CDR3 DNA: TGTGCCAGCAGCTCTGCGGGGGGCGCACACTATGGCTACACCTTC. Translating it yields CASSSAGGAHYGYTF.

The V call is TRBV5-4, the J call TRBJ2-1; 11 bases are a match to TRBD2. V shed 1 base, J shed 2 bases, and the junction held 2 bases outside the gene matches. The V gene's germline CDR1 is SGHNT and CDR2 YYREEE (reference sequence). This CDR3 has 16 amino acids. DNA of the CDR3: TGTGCCAGCAGCTTGAATAGCGGGAGGGCCTACAATGAGCAGTTCTTC. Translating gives CASSLNSGRAYNEQFF.

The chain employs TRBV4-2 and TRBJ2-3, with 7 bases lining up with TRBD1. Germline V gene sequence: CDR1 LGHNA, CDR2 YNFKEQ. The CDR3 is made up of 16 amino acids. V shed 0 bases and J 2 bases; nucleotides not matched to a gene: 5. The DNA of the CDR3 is TGTGCCAGCAGCCAAGAGCCAGGGGGAAACACAGATACGCAGTATTTT. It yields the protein CASSQEPGGNTDTQYF.

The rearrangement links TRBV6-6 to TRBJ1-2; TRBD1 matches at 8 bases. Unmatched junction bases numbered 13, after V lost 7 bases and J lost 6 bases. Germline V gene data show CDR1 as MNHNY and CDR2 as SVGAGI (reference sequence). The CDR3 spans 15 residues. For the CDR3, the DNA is TGTGCCAGCAACCCTAGGACAGGGCCGGGAAATGGCTACACCTTC. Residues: CASNPRTGPGNGYTF.

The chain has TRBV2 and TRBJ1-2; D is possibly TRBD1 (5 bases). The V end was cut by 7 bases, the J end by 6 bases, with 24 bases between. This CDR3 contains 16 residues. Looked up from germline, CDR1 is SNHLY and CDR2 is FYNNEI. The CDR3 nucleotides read TGTGCCAGCACCACGCAGGAGGGGCAGGGTTTACATGGCTACACCTTC. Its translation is CASTTQEGQGLHGYTF.

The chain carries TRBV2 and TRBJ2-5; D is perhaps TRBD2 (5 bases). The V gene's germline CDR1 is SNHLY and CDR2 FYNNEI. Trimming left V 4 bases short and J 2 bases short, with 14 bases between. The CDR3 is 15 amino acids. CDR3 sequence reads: CASSVTIGIQETQYF. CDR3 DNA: TGTGCCAGCAGTGTGACTATAGGGATACAAGAGACCCAGTACTTC. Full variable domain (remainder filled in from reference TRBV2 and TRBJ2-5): EPEVTQTPSHQVTQMGQEVILRCVPISNHLYFYWYRQILGQKVEFLVSFYNNEISEKSEIFDDQFSVERPDGSNFTLKIRSTKLEDSAMYFCASSVTIGIQETQYFGPGTRLLVL.

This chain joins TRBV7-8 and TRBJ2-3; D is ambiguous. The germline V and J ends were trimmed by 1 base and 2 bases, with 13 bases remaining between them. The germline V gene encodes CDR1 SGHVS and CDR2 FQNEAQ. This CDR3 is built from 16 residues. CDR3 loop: CASSLGTTPITDTQYF. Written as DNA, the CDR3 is TGTGCCAGCAGCTTAGGAACAACACCGATCACAGATACGCAGTATTTT.

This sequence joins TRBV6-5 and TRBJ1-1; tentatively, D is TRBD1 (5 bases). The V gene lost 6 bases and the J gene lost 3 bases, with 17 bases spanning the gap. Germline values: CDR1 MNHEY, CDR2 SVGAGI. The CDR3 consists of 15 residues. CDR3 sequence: CASRTGGGPDTEAFF. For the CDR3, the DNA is TGTGCCAGCAGAACCGGGGGTGGGCCAGACACTGAAGCTTTCTTT.

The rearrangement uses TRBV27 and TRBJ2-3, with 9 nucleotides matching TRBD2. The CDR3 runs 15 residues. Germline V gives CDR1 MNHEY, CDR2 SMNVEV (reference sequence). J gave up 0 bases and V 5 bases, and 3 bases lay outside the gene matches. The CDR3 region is CASSAGLASTDTQYF. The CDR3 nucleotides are TGTGCCAGCAGTGCTGGACTAGCGAGCACAGATACGCAGTATTTT.

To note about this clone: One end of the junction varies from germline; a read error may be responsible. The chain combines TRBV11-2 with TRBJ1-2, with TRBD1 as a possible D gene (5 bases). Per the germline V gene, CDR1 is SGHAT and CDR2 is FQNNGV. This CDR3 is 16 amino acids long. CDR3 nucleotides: TGTGCCAGCAGCCCCCCGGGAAAACCTAGGGACTACGGCTACACCTTC. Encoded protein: CASSPPGKPRDYGYTF.

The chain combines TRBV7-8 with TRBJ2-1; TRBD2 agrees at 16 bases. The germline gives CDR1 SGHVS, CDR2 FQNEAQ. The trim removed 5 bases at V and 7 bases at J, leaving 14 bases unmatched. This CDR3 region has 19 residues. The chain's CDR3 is CASSPAGLAGGPRDNEQFF. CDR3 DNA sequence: TGTGCCAGCAGCCCAGCGGGACTAGCGGGGGGGCCTAGAGATAATGAGCAGTTCTTC.

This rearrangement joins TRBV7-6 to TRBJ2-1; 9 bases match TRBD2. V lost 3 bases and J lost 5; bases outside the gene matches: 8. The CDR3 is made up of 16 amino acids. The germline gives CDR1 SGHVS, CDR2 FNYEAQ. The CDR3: CASSFGGSGGNNEQFF. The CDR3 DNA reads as TGTGCCAGCAGCTTTGGCGGTAGCGGGGGTAACAATGAGCAGTTCTTC.

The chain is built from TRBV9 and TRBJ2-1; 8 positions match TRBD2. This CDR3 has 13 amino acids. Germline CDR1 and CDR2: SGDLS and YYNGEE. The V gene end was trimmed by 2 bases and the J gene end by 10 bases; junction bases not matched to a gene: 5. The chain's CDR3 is CASSVPIAGEQFF. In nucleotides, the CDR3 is TGTGCCAGCAGCGTGCCCATAGCGGGAGAGCAGTTCTTC.

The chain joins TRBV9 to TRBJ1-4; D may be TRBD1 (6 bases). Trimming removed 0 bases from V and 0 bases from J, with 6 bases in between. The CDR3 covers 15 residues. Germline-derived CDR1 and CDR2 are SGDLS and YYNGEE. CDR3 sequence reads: CASSVGTATNEKLFF. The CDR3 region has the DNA TGTGCCAGCAGCGTAGGGACAGCAACTAATGAAAAACTGTTTTTT. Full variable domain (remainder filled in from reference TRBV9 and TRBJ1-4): DSGVTQTPKHLITATGQRVTLRCSPRSGDLSVYWYQQSLDQGLQFLIQYYNGEERAKGNILERFSAQQFPDLHSELNLSSLELGDSALYFCASSVGTATNEKLFFGSGTQLSVL.

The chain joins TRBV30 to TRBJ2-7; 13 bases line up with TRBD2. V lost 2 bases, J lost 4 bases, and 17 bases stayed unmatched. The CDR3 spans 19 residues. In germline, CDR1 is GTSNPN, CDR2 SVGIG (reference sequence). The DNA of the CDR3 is TGTGCCTGGAGTCCTAGATCCACTAGCGGGAGGGCGGTTGGGTACGAGCAGTACGTC. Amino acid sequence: CAWSPRSTSGRAVGYEQYV.

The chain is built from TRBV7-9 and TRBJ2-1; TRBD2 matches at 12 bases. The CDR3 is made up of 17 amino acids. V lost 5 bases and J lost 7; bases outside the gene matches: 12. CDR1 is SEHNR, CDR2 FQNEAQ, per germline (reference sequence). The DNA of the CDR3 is TGTGCCAGCAGCCCAGATCCGGGACTAGCGGGTAGGAATGAGCAGTTCTTC. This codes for CASSPDPGLAGRNEQFF.

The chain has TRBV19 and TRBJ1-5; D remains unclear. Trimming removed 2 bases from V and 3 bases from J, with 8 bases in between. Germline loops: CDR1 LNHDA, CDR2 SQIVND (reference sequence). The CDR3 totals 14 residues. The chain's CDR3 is CASSILLINQPQHF. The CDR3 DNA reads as TGTGCCAGTAGTATATTACTGATCAATCAGCCCCAGCATTTT.

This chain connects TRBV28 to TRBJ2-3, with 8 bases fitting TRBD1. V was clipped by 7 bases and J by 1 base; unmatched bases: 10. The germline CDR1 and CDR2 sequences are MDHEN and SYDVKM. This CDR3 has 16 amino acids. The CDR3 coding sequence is TGTGCCAGCACCTTAGGGGCAGGGGGCCGCACAGATACGCAGTATTTT. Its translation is CASTLGAGGRTDTQYF.

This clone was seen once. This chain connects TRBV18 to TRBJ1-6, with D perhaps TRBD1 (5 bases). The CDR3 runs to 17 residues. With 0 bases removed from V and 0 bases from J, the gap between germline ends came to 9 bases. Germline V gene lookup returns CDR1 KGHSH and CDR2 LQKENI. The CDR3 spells CASSPPDSRSYNSPLHF. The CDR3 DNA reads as TGTGCCAGCTCACCACCTGACAGCCGCTCCTATAATTCACCCCTCCACTTT. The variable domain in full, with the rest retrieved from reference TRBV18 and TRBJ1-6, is NAGVMQNPRHLVRRRGQEARLRCSPMKGHSHVYWYRQLPEEGLKFMVYLQKENIIDESGMPKERFSAEFPKEGPSILRIQQVVRGDSAAYFCASSPPDSRSYNSPLHFGNGTRLTVT.

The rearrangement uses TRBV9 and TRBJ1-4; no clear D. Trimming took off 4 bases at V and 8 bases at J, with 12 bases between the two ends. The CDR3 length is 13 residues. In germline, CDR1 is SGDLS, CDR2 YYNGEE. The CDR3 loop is CASSPGGSEKLFF. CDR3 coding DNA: TGTGCCAGCAGCCCTGGAGGGAGCGAAAAACTGTTTTTT.

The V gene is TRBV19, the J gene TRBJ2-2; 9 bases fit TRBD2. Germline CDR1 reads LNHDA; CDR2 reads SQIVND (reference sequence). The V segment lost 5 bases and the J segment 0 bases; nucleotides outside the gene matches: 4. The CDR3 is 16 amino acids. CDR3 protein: CASSWGLASNTGELFF. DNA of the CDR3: TGTGCCAGTAGTTGGGGACTAGCTTCGAACACCGGGGAGCTGTTTTTT.

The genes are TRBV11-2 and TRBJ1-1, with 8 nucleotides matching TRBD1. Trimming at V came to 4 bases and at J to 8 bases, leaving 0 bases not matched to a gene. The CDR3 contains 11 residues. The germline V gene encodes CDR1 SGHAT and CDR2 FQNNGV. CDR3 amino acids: CASSWDREAFF. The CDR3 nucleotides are TGTGCCAGCAGCTGGGACAGGGAAGCTTTCTTT.

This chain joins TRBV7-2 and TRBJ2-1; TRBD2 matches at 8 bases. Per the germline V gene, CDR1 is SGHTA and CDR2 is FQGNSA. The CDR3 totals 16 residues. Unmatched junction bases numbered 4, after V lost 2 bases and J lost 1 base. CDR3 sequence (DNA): TGTGCCAGCAGCTTAACTGCGGGAGGATCCTACAATGAGCAGTTCTTC. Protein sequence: CASSLTAGGSYNEQFF.

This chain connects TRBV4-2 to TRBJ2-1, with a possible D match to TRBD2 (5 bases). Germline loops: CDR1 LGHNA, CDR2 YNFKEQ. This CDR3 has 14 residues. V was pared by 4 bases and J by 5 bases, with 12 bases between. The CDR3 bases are TGTGCCAGCAGCCCGAGGGATGGCCACAATGAGCAGTTCTTC. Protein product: CASSPRDGHNEQFF.

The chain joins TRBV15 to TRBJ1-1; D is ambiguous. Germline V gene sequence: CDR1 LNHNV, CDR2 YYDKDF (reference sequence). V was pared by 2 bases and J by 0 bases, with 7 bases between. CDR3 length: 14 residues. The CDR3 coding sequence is TGTGCCACCAGCAGATCAACAGTGAACACTGAAGCTTTCTTT. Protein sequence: CATSRSTVNTEAFF.

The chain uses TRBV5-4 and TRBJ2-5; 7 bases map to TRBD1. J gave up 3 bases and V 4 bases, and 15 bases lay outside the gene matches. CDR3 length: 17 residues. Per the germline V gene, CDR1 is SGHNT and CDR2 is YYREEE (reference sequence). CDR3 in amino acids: CASSKGGAARPEETQYF. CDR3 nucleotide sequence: TGTGCCAGCAGCAAAGGGGGCGCGGCACGGCCCGAAGAGACCCAGTACTTC.

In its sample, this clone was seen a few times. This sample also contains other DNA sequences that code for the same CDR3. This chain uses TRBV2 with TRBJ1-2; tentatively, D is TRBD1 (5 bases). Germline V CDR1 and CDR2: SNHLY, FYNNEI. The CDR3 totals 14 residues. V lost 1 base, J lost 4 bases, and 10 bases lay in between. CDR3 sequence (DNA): TGTGCCAGCAGTGAAGGTCAGGGAGGCTATGGCTACACCTTC. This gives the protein CASSEGQGGYGYTF.

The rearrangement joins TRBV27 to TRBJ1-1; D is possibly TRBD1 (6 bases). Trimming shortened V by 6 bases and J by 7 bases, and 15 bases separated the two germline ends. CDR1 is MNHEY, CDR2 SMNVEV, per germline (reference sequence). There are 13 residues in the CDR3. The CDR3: CASRTDRWGEAFF. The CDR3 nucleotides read TGTGCCAGCAGAACCGACAGGTGGGGTGAAGCTTTCTTT.